This record looks at one TCR beta chain sequence and its context. This entry belongs to a study of shared clonotypes between healthy human individuals. The donors, all of them Caucasian adults, lived in Nashville, Tennessee. A CD45RA-negative memory subset and a CD45RA+ naive subset were separated from the CD4+ cells. Sequencing used immunoSEQ multiplex PCR; TCRdb keeps in-frame clones, though not all of them. Seen here are about 2.3 million clones, under 95% observed once, and the top ten hold 0.3% to 0.45%. The CDR3 sequence is 16 residues long. Unmatched junction bases numbered 12, after V lost 7 bases and J lost 0 bases. Germline CDR1 is MDHEN and CDR2 is SYDVKM.

Source material: naive CD4+ T cells from PBMCs. The subset: CD45RA+ positively selected. The TCR was taken from a young man in good health. Some clones in this sample may be carry-over from other donors' samples. V usage is TRBV28 and J usage is TRBJ2-7, with 7 bases lining up with TRBD2. The CDR3 here is CASITLGGSNSYEQYF. The CDR3 nucleotides read TGTGCCAGCATCACGTTGGGCGGGAGTAACTCCTACGAGCAGTACTTC.